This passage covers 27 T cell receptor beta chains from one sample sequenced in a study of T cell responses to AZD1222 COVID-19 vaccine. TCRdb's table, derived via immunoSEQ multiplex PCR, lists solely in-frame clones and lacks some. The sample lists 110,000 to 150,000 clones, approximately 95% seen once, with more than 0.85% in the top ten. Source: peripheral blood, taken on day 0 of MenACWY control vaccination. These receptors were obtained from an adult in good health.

The CDR3 sequence is CASTPYDGRGDTEAFF. The CDR3 bases are TGTGCCAGCACTCCATACGACGGGCGAGGGGACACTGAAGCTTTCTTT. The rearrangement uses TRBV21-1 and TRBJ1-1. TRBV21-1 is a recognized pseudogene. This CDR3 contains 16 residues.

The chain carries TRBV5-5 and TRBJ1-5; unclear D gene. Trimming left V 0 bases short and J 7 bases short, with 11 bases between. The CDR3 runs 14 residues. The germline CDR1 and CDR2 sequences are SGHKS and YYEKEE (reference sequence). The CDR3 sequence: CASSLGQPGQPQHF. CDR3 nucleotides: TGTGCCAGCAGCTTGGGGCAGCCCGGACAGCCCCAGCATTTT. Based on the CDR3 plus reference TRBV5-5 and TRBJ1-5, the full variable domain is DAGVTQSPTHLIKTRGQQVTLRCSPISGHKSVSWYQQVLGQGPQFIFQYYEKEERGRGNFPDRFSARQFPNYSSELNVNALLLGDSALYLCASSLGQPGQPQHFGDGTRLSIL.

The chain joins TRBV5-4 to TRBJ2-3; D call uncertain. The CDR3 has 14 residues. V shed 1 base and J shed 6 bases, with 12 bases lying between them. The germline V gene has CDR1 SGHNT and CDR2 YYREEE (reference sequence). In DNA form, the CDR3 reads TGTGCCAGCAGCTTGAGGAGTCCCTTGGATACGCAGTATTTT. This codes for CASSLRSPLDTQYF. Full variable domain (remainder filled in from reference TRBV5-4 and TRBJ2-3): ETGVTQSPTHLIKTRGQQVTLRCSSQSGHNTVSWYQQALGQGPQFIFQYYREEENGRGNFPPRFSGLQFPNYSSELNVNALELDDSALYLCASSLRSPLDTQYFGPGTRLTVL.

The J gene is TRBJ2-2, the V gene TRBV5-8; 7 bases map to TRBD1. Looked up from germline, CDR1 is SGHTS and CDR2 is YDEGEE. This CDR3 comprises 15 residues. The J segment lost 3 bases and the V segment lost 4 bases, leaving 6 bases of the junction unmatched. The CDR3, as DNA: TGTGCCAGCAGCCCATTGCAGGGGGACACCGGGGAGCTGTTTTTT. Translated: CASSPLQGDTGELFF.

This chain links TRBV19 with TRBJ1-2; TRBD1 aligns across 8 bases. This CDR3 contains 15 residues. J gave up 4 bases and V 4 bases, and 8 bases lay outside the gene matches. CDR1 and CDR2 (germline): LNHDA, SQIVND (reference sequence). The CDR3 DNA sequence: TGTGCCAGTAGTACGACCGCAGGGGGCGGCTATGGCTACACCTTC. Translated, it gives CASSTTAGGGYGYTF.

The CDR3 DNA sequence: TGTGCCAGCTCGGGGGGGAGATCGGCGGGAAGTGGAAACACCATATATTTT. This translates into CASSGGRSAGSGNTIYF. The chain uses TRBV18 and TRBJ1-3; possible D gene TRBD1, 5 bases. This CDR3 region has 17 residues. Germline loops: CDR1 KGHSH, CDR2 LQKENI. V shed 6 bases and J shed 3 bases, with 21 bases lying between them.

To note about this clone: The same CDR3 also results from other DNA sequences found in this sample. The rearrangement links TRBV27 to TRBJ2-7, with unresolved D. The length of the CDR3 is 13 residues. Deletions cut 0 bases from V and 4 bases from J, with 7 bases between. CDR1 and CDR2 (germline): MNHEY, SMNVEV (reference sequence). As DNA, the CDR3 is TGTGCCAGCAGTTTATCTATCTATTACGAGCAGTACTTC. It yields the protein CASSLSIYYEQYF.

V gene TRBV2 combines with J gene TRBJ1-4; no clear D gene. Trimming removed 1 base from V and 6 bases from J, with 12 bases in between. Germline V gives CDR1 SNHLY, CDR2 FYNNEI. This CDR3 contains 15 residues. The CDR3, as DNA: TGTGCCAGCAGTGAAGGGGCCTCCAGGTATGAAAAACTGTTTTTT. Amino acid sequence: CASSEGASRYEKLFF.

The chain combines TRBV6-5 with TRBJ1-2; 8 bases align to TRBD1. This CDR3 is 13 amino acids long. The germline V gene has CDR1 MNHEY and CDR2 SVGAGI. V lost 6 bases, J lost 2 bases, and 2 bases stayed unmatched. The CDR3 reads CASSRQGNYGYTF. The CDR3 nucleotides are TGTGCCAGCAGCCGACAGGGGAACTATGGCTACACCTTC.

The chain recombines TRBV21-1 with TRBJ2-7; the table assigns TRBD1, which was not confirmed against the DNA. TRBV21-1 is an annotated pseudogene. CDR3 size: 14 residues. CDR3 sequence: CASSRTGNSYEQYF. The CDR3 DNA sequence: TGTGCCAGCAGCAGGACAGGAAACTCCTACGAGCAGTACTTC.

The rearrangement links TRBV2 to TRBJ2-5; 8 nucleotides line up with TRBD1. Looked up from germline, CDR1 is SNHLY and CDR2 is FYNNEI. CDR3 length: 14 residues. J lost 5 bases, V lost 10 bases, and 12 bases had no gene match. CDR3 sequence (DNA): TGTGCCAACAGAATCCGGGACAGGTTGGAGACCCAGTACTTC. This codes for CANRIRDRLETQYF.

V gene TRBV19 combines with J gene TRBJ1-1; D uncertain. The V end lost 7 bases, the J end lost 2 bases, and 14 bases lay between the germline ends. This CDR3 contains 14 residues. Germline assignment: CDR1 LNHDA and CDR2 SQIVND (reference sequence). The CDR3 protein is CASISSSLNTEAFF. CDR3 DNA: TGTGCCAGTATTTCATCCAGCCTTAACACTGAAGCTTTCTTT.

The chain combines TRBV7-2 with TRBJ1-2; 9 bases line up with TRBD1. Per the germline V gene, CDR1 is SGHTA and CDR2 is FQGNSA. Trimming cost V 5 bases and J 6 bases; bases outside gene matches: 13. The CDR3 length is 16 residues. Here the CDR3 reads CASSRPGQGPGHGYTF. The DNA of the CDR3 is TGTGCCAGCAGCCGGCCGGGACAGGGCCCTGGGCATGGCTACACCTTC. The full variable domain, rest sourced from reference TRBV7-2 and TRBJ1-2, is GAGVSQSPSNKVTEKGKDVELRCDPISGHTALYWYRQSLGQGLEFLIYFQGNSAPDKSGLPSDRFSAERTGGSVSTLTIQRTQQEDSAVYLCASSRPGQGPGHGYTFGSGTRLTVV.

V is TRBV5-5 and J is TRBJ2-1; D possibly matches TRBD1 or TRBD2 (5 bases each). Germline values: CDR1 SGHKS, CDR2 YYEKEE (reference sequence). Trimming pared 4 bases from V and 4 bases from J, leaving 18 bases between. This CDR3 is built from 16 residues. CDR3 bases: TGTGCCAGCAGCCCGGGGACCCCGACGCCATACAATGAGCAGTTCTTC. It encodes CASSPGTPTPYNEQFF.

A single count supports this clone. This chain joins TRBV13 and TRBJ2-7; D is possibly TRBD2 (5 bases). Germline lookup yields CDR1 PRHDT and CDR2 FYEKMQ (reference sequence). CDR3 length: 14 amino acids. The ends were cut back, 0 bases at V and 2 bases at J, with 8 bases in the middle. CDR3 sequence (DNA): TGTGCCAGCAGCTTAGGTCCCGGGACCTACGAGCAGTACTTC. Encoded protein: CASSLGPGTYEQYF.

The DNA of the CDR3 is TGTGCCAGCAGTTCGGGACAGGGCTATGGCTACACCTTC. It translates to CASSSGQGYGYTF. The chain employs TRBV6-1 and TRBJ1-2; TRBD1 agrees at 9 bases. The V gene's germline CDR1 is MNHNS and CDR2 SASEGT. The CDR3 runs 13 residues. The junction had 2 bases not matched to a gene; V was cut back by 5 bases and J by 4 bases.

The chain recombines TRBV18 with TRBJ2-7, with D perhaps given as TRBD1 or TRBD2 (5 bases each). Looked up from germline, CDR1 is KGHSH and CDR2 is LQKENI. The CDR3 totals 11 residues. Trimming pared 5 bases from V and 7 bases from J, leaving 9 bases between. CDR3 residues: CASSGTLEQYF. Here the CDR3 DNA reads TGTGCCAGCTCAGGGACGTTAGAGCAGTACTTC.

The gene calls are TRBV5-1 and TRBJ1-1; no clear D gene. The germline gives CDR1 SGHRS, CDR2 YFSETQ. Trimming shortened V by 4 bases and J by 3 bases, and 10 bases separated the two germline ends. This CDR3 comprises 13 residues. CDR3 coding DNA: TGCGCCAGCAGCCTACACTTTGACACTGAAGCTTTCTTT. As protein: CASSLHFDTEAFF.

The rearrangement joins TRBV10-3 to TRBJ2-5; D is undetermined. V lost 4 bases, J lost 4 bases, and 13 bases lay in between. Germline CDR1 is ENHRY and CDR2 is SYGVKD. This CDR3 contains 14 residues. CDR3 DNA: TGTGCCATCAGTGGGAATGCCGGTGGAGAGACCCAGTACTTC. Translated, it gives CAISGNAGGETQYF.

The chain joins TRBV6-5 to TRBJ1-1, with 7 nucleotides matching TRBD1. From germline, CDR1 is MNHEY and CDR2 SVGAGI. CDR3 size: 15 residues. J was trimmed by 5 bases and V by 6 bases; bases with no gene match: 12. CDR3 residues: CASRKKSGGGTEAFF. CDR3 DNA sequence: TGTGCCAGCAGAAAAAAATCAGGGGGAGGGACTGAAGCTTTCTTT.

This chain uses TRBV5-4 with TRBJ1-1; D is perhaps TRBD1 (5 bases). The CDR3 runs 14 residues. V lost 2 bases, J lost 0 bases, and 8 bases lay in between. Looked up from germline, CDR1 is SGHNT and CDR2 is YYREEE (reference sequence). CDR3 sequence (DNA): TGTGCCAGCAGCTTCGACAGCTTGAACACTGAAGCTTTCTTT. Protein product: CASSFDSLNTEAFF.

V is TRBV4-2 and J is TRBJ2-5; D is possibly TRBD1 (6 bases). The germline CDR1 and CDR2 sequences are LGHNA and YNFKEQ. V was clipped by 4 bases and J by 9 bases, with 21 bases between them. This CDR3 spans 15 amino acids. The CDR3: CASSPARLSSGAQYF. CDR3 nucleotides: TGTGCCAGCAGCCCAGCCCGCTTAAGCTCAGGGGCCCAGTACTTC.

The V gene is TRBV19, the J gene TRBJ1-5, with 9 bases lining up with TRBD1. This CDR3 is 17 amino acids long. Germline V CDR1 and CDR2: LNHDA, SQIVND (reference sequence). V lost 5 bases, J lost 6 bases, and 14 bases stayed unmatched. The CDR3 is CASSSVAGTGGGQPQHF. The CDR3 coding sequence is TGTGCCAGTAGTTCGGTAGCAGGCACAGGGGGCGGTCAGCCCCAGCATTTT.

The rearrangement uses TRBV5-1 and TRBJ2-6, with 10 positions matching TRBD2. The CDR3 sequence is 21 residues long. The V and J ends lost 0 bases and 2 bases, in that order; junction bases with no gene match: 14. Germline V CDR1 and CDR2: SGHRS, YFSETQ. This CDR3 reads CASSLAASGGPALTGANVLTF. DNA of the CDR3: TGCGCCAGCAGCTTGGCGGCTAGCGGGGGCCCAGCTTTAACTGGGGCCAACGTCCTGACTTTC. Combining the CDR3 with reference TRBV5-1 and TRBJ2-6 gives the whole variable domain KAGVTQTPRYLIKTRGQQVTLSCSPISGHRSVSWYQQTPGQGLQFLFEYFSETQRNKGNFPGRFSGRQFSNSRSEMNVSTLELGDSALYLCASSLAASGGPALTGANVLTFGAGSRLTVL.

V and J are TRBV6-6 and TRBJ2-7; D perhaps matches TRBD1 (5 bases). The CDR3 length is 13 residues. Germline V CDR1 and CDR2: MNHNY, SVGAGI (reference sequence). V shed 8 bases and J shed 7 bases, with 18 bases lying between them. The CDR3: CASSQGPLSEQYF. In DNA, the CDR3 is TGTGCCAGCTCTCAGGGTCCTCTCTCGGAGCAGTACTTC.

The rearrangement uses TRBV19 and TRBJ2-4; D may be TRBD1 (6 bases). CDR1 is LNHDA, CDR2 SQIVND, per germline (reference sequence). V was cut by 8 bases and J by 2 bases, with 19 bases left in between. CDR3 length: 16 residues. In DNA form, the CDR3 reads TGTGCCAGTCACCCGGGACACGTTCTATCCAAAAACATTCAGTACTTC. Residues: CASHPGHVLSKNIQYF.

CDR3 coding DNA: TGCAGCGTTGGTGTACTAGCTGTTGGAAATGAGCAGTTCTTC. Translated, it gives CSVGVLAVGNEQFF. The J gene is TRBJ2-1, the V gene TRBV29-1; tentatively, D is TRBD2 (6 bases). V shed 4 bases and J shed 7 bases, with 17 bases lying between them. Germline-derived CDR1 and CDR2 are SQVTM and ANQGSEA. CDR3 length equals 14 residues.